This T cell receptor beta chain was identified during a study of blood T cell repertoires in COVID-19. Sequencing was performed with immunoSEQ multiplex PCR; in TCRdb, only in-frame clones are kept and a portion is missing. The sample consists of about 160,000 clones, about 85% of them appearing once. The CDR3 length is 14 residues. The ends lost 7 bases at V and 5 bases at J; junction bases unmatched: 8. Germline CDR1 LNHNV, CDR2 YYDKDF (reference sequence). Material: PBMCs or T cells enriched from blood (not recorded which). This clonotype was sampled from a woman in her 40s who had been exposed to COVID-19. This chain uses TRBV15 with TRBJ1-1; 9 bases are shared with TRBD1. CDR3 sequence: CATIGGQGRTEAFF. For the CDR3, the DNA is TGTGCCACCATCGGGGGACAGGGCCGAACTGAAGCTTTCTTT.